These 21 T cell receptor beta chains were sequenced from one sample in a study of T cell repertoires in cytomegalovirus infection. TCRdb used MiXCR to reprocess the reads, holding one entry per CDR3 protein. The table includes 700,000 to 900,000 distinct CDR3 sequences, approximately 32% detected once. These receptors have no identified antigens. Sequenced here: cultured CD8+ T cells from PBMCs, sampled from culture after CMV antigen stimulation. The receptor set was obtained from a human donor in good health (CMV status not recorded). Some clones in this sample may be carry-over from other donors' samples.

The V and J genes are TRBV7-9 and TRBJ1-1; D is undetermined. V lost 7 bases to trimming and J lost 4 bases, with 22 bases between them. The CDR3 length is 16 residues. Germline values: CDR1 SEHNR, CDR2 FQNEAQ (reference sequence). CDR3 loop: CASTEPREGLGTEAFF. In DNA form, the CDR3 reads TGTGCCAGCACGGAACCGCGGGAGGGCTTGGGCACTGAAGCTTTCTTT.

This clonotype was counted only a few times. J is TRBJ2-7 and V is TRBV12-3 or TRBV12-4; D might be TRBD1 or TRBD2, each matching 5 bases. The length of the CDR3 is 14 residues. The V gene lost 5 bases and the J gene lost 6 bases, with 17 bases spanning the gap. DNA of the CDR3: TGTGCCAGCAGTCTCCGGGGACCTCTCAGCGAGCAGTACTTC. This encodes CASSLRGPLSEQYF.

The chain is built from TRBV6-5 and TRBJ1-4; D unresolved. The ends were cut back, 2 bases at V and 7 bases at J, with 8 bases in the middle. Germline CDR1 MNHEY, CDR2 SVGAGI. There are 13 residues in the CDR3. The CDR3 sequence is CASSYGFGEKLFF. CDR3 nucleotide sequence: TGTGCCAGCAGTTACGGATTTGGTGAAAAACTGTTTTTT.

The CDR3 region has the DNA TGTGCCAGCAGTTGGACCAACCAAGAGACCCAGTACTTC. It encodes CASSWTNQETQYF. The chain carries TRBV28 and TRBJ2-5; D is uncertain. The V gene lost 4 bases and the J gene lost 0 bases, with 6 bases spanning the gap. Germline CDR1 is MDHEN and CDR2 is SYDVKM. The CDR3 totals 13 residues.

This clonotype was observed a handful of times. The CDR3 sequence: CASSEAHLTSGVYEQYF. The CDR3 nucleotides read TGTGCCAGCAGTGAAGCCCATTTGACTAGCGGGGTCTACGAGCAGTACTTC. V gene TRBV6-1 combines with J gene TRBJ2-7, with 11 bases aligning to TRBD2. The V segment lost 0 bases and the J segment 3 bases; nucleotides outside the gene matches: 7. Germline CDR1 MNHNS, CDR2 SASEGT. This CDR3 has 17 residues.

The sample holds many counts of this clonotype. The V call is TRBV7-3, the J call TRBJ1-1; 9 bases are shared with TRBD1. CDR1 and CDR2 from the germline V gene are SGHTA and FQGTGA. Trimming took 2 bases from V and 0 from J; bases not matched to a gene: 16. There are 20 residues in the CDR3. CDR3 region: CASSLDYASGTGTMNTEAFF. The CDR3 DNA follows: TGTGCCAGCAGCTTAGATTACGCTTCGGGGACAGGGACCATGAACACTGAAGCTTTCTTT. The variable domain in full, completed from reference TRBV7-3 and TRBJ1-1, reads GAGVSQTPSNKVTEKGKYVELRCDPISGHTALYWYRQSLGQGPEFLIYFQGTGAADDSGLPNDRFFAVRPEGSVSTLKIQRTERGDSAVYLCASSLDYASGTGTMNTEAFFGQGTRLTVV.

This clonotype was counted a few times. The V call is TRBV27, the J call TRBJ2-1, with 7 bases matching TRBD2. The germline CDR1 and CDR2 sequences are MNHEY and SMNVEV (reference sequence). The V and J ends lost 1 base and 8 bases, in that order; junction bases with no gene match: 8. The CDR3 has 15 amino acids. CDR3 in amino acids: CASSLLVVRGDEQFF. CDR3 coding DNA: TGTGCCAGCAGTTTATTAGTGGTCCGGGGGGATGAGCAGTTCTTC.

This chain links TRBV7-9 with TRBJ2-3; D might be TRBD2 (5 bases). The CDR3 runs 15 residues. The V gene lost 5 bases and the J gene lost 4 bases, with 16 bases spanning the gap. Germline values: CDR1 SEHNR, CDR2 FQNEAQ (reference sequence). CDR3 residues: CASSSTRDNPDTQYF. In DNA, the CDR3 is TGTGCCAGCAGCAGTACCCGGGATAATCCAGATACGCAGTATTTT.

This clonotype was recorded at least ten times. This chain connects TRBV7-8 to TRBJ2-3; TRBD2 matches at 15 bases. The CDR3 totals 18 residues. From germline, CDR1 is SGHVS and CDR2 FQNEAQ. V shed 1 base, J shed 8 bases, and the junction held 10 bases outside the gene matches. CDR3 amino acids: CASSLDGLAGGPSGTQYF. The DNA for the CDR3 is TGTGCCAGCAGCTTAGATGGACTAGCGGGGGGGCCATCTGGTACGCAGTATTTT.

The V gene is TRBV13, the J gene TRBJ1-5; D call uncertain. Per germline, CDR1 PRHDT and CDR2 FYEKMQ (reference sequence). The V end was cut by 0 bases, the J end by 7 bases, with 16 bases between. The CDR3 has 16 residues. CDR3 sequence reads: CASSLGRRNSLQPQHF. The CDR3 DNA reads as TGTGCCAGCAGCTTAGGCCGGAGGAACAGCTTGCAGCCCCAGCATTTT.

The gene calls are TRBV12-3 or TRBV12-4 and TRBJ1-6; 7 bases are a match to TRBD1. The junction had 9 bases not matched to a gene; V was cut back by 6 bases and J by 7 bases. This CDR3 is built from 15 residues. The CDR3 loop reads CASSSQGQRNSPLHF. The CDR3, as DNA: TGTGCCAGCAGCTCACAGGGACAGCGGAATTCACCCCTCCACTTT.

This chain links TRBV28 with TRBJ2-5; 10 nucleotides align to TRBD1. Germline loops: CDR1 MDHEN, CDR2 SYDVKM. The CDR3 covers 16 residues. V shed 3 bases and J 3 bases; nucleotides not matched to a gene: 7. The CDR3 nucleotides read TGTGCCAGCAGTTTCCCCGGGACAGGGGTGGAAGAGACCCAGTACTTC. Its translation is CASSFPGTGVEETQYF.

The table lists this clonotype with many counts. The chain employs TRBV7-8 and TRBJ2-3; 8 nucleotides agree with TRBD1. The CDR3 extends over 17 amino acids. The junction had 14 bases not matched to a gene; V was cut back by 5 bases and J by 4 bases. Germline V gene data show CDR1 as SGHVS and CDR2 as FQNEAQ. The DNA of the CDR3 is TGTGCCAGCAGCAGTCCCGGGACAGGCGCATCCTCAGATACGCAGTATTTT. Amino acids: CASSSPGTGASSDTQYF.

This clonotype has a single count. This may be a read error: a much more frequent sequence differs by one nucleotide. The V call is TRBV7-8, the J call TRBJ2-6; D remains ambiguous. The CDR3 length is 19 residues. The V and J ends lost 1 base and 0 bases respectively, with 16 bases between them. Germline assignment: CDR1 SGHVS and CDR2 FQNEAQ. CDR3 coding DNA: TGTGCCAGCAGCTTAGTCAGGAGCAGGTATTTCTCTGGGGCCAACGTCCTGACTTTC. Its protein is CASSLVRSRYFSGANVLTF.

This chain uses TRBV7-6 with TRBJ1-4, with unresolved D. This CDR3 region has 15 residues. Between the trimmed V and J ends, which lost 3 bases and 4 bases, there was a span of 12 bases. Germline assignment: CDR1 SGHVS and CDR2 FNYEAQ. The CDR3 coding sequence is TGTGCCAGCAGCTTCGGTCCGGGCTATAATGAAAAACTGTTTTTT. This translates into CASSFGPGYNEKLFF.

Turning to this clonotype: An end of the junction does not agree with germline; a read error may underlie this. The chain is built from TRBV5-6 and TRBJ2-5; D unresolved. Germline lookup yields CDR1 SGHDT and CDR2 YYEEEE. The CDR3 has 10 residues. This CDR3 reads CPSSPLGSYF. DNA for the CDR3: TGTCCCAGCAGCCCCCTGGGGTCGTACTTC. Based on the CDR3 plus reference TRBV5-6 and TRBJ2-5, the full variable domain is DAGVTQSPTHLIKTRGQQVTLRCSPKSGHDTVSWYQQALGQGPQFIFQYYEEEERQRGNFPDRFSGHQFPNYSSELNVNALLLGDSALYLCPSSPLGSYFGPGTRLLVL.

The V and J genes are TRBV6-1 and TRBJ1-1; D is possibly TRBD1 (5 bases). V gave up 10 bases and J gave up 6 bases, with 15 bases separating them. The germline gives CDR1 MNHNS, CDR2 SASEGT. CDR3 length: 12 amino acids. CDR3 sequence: CATRELNAEAFF. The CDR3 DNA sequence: TGTGCCACCAGGGAACTAAACGCTGAAGCTTTCTTT.

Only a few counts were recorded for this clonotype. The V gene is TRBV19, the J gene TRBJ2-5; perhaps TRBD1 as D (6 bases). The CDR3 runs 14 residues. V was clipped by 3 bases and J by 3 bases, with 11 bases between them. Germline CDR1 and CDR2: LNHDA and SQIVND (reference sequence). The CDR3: CASSMLAGEETQYF. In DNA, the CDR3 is TGTGCCAGTAGTATGTTGGCAGGGGAAGAGACCCAGTACTTC.

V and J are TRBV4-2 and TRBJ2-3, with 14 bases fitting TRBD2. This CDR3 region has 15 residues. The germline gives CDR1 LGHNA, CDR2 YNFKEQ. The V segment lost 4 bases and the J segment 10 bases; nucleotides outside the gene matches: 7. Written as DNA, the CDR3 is TGTGCCAGCAGCCCCTCCGGGACTAGCGGGGGCTCGCAGTATTTT. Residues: CASSPSGTSGGSQYF.

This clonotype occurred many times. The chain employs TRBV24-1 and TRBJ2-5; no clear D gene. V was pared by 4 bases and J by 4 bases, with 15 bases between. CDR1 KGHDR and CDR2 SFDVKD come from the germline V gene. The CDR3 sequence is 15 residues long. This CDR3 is CATSDPRALGETQYF. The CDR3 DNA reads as TGTGCCACCAGTGACCCCCGGGCCCTCGGAGAGACCCAGTACTTC.

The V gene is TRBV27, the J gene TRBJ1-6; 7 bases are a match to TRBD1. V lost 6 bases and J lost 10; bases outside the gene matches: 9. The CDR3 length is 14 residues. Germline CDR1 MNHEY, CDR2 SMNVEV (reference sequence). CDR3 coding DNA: TGTGCCAGCAGGCCGACAGGGCTATTATCACCCCTCCACTTT. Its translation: CASRPTGLLSPLHF.